Presented here are 9 T cell receptor beta chains from one specimen sequenced in a study of shared clonotypes between healthy human individuals. Sequencing used immunoSEQ multiplex PCR; TCRdb keeps in-frame clones, though not all of them. The data hold over a million clones, with over 95% observed a single time. Sequenced input: naive CD4+ T cells sorted from blood. Specified subset: CD45RA+ positively selected. These receptors all stem from a man aged 30 to 45 in good health.

CDR3 protein: CASSQGAGRRLYEQYF. The CDR3 region has the DNA TGCGCCAGCAGCCAAGGGGCGGGGAGACGGCTTTACGAGCAGTACTTC. This chain connects TRBV4-1 to TRBJ2-7; weak D call: TRBD2 (6 bases). The V gene lost 1 base and the J gene lost 4 bases, with 17 bases spanning the gap. Germline lookup yields CDR1 MGHRA and CDR2 YSYEKL. The CDR3 has 16 residues.

The J gene is TRBJ2-2, the V gene TRBV9, with D perhaps matching TRBD2 (6 bases). From germline, CDR1 is SGDLS and CDR2 YYNGEE. V was trimmed by 3 bases and J by 1 base, leaving 13 bases between them. The CDR3 extends over 16 amino acids. CDR3 loop: CASSERGDGNTGELFF. As DNA, the CDR3 is TGTGCCAGCAGCGAACGCGGGGATGGGAACACCGGGGAGCTGTTTTTT.

The rearrangement joins TRBV2 to TRBJ2-1, with D unresolved. The germline V and J ends were trimmed by 4 bases and 12 bases, with 7 bases remaining between them. Per germline, CDR1 SNHLY and CDR2 FYNNEI. The length of the CDR3 is 10 residues. In nucleotides, the CDR3 is TGTGCCAGCAGTGGACCGGCGCAGTTCTTC. Protein product: CASSGPAQFF.

The chain couples TRBV28 to TRBJ1-4, with 7 bases matching TRBD1. Germline lookup yields CDR1 MDHEN and CDR2 SYDVKM. This CDR3 comprises 15 residues. After removal of 5 bases from V and 4 bases from J, the junction contained 7 bases not matched to a gene. The CDR3 DNA follows: TGTGCCAGCAGTCCACACAGGGGTTATAATGAAAAACTGTTTTTT. Translation gives CASSPHRGYNEKLFF.

The rearrangement uses TRBV7-2 and TRBJ1-1, with 7 nucleotides matching TRBD1. With 5 bases clipped from V and 5 bases from J, the junction kept 11 bases outside the gene matches. Germline-derived CDR1 and CDR2 are SGHTA and FQGNSA. The CDR3 length is 15 residues. CDR3 amino acids: CASSPKQGRETEAFF. The CDR3 region has the DNA TGTGCCAGCAGCCCTAAACAGGGGAGAGAGACTGAAGCTTTCTTT.

The chain recombines TRBV5-1 with TRBJ2-5; the D gene is possibly TRBD1 (6 bases). V lost 3 bases, J lost 2 bases, and 11 bases lay in between. Germline CDR1 reads SGHRS; CDR2 reads YFSETQ. The CDR3 loop spans 14 amino acids. CDR3 loop: CASSSGQIQETQYF. The DNA of the CDR3 is TGCGCCAGCAGCTCCGGACAGATTCAAGAGACCCAGTACTTC.

The CDR3 DNA sequence: TGTGCCAGCAGCCGGACAGGCGCGAACACCGGGGAGCTGTTTTTT. This sequence encodes CASSRTGANTGELFF. The chain recombines TRBV5-5 with TRBJ2-2, with 7 bases identical to TRBD1. This CDR3 spans 15 amino acids. V shed 4 bases and J 0 bases; nucleotides not matched to a gene: 3. Germline CDR1 is SGHKS and CDR2 is YYEKEE (reference sequence).

V and J are TRBV6-1 and TRBJ2-1; D uncertain. The CDR3 totals 14 residues. Per germline, CDR1 MNHNS and CDR2 SASEGT. V shed 2 bases and J shed 1 base, with 6 bases lying between them. The CDR3 nucleotides read TGTGCCAGCAGTGAACGGCCTTCCTACAATGAGCAGTTCTTC. This gives the protein CASSERPSYNEQFF.

Written as DNA, the CDR3 is TGTGCCAGCAGAAAAACCGGGACTAGCGGGAACAATGAGCAGTTCTTC. This encodes CASRKTGTSGNNEQFF. V and J are TRBV11-2 and TRBJ2-1, with 13 nucleotides matching TRBD2. The trim removed 6 bases at V and 5 bases at J, leaving 7 bases unmatched. Per the germline V gene, CDR1 is SGHAT and CDR2 is FQNNGV. This CDR3 has 16 amino acids.